These 28 T cell receptor beta chains share one sample of origin, sequenced in a study of CD8+ T cells in alopecia areata. RNA was extracted and reverse transcribed into cDNA as the sequencing template. Data came from immunoSEQ multiplex PCR; TCRdb stores just in-frame clones and leaves some out. This sample has about 82,000 clones; roughly half occur once, and the top ten carry approximately 5.7%. The sequencing sample was made of NKG2D-high CD8+ T cells sorted from blood. The receptor source for this set is a human donor with alopecia areata.

Only a few counts were recorded for this clone. The chain has TRBV27 and TRBJ1-6; TRBD1 aligns across 8 bases. Per the germline V gene, CDR1 is MNHEY and CDR2 is SMNVEV (reference sequence). This CDR3 is built from 15 residues. V trimming: 6 bases; J trimming: 11 bases; junction bases outside the gene matches: 12. CDR3: CASRMNRGGAAPLHF. Here the CDR3 DNA reads TGTGCCAGCAGGATGAACAGGGGGGGTGCGGCACCCCTCCACTTT.

This chain joins TRBV30 and TRBJ1-5; tentative D call: TRBD1 (6 bases). The V end was cut by 0 bases, the J end by 6 bases, with 12 bases between. The CDR3 loop spans 14 amino acids. Germline V CDR1 and CDR2: GTSNPN, SVGIG (reference sequence). The CDR3 bases are TGTGCCTGGAGTGTTTCCACAGGGAGTCAGCCCCAGCATTTT. This sequence encodes CAWSVSTGSQPQHF.

The J gene is TRBJ1-1, the V gene TRBV27; 7 positions agree with TRBD1. The CDR3 is 16 residues long. V dropped 5 bases and J dropped 5; count of bases not matched to a gene: 14. CDR1 and CDR2 from the germline V gene are MNHEY and SMNVEV (reference sequence). The CDR3 reads CASSPYTGVLGTEAFF. The CDR3 nucleotides are TGTGCCAGCAGTCCGTATACAGGGGTCCTAGGGACTGAAGCTTTCTTT.

CDR3 nucleotide sequence: TGTGCCAGCGGCGAGAGTGGGTCCTACGAGCAGTACTTC. As protein: CASGESGSYEQYF. The chain has TRBV27 and TRBJ2-7, with D uncertain. CDR1 is MNHEY and CDR2 is SMNVEV in the germline V gene (reference sequence). CDR3 size: 13 residues. The V end was cut by 8 bases, the J end by 1 base, with 12 bases between.

The rearrangement joins TRBV7-6 to TRBJ2-1; the D gene is possibly TRBD2 (6 bases). Germline CDR1 and CDR2: SGHVS and FNYEAQ. The CDR3 loop spans 13 amino acids. V dropped 3 bases and J dropped 4 bases, with 7 bases sitting between them. The CDR3 bases are TGTGCCAGCAGCTTTGGGGGGTACAATGAGCAGTTCTTC. It codes for CASSFGGYNEQFF.

This clone came up a few times. The chain recombines TRBV4-2 with TRBJ2-6; 7 nucleotides agree with TRBD1. The junction had 4 bases not matched to a gene; V was cut back by 1 base and J by 4 bases. The CDR3 is made up of 16 amino acids. Germline V gene lookup returns CDR1 LGHNA and CDR2 YNFKEQ. As DNA, the CDR3 is TGTGCCAGCAGCCAAGTCGACAGGGTCGGGGCCAACGTCCTGACTTTC. Protein product: CASSQVDRVGANVLTF.

The sample holds one count of this clone. The rearrangement uses TRBV5-6 and TRBJ2-4; D could derive from TRBD1 or TRBD2 (5 bases each). The V gene lost 1 base and the J gene lost 15 bases, with 17 bases spanning the gap. Germline V CDR1 and CDR2: SGHDT, YYEEEE. The CDR3 covers 13 residues. The CDR3 sequence is CASSLRGEARGYF. In DNA form, the CDR3 reads TGTGCCAGCAGCTTGAGGGGTGAGGCGAGGGGGTACTTC.

The chain is built from TRBV6-6 and TRBJ2-3, with D possibly being TRBD2 (6 bases). Germline CDR1 and CDR2: MNHNY and SVGAGI (reference sequence). The CDR3 length is 15 residues. Trimming left V 5 bases short and J 3 bases short, with 15 bases between. This chain's CDR3 is CASSKTSSLTDTQYF. As DNA, the CDR3 is TGTGCCAGCAGTAAAACTAGCAGCTTGACAGATACGCAGTATTTT.

This clone was recorded only once. The junction does not match germline at one end; this may be a read error. This sequence joins TRBV6-5 and TRBJ2-7; unclear D gene. This CDR3 has 13 amino acids. Looked up from germline, CDR1 is MNHEY and CDR2 is SVGAGI. The CDR3 bases are TGTGCCAGCAGTTTCGACCCCTCCAACGAGCAGTACTTC. Translating it yields CASSFDPSNEQYF.

This clone appeared a few times. The V gene is TRBV5-4, the J gene TRBJ1-1; no clear D. V gave up 2 bases and J gave up 4 bases, with 9 bases separating them. Germline assignment: CDR1 SGHNT and CDR2 YYREEE (reference sequence). The CDR3 loop spans 13 amino acids. CDR3 nucleotide sequence: TGTGCCAGCAGCTTCGAACGGACCACTGAAGCTTTCTTT. This gives the protein CASSFERTTEAFF.

This clone was detected only a few times. This chain uses TRBV23-1 with TRBJ1-2, with D possibly TRBD1 on 6 matching bases. TRBV23-1 is marked as an open reading frame, function uncertain. The CDR3 runs 18 residues. The V and J ends lost 6 bases and 5 bases respectively, with 28 bases between them. CDR3 coding DNA: TGCGCCAGCAGCCCCTCCTCTACCCGGGACACCGGCGTTTATGGCTACACCTTC. Its translation is CASSPSSTRDTGVYGYTF.

This clone occurred once. V usage is TRBV27 and J usage is TRBJ2-3; no clear D. The CDR3 sequence is 13 residues long. V lost 6 bases to trimming and J lost 2 bases, with 9 bases between them. Germline-derived CDR1 and CDR2 are MNHEY and SMNVEV (reference sequence). Here the CDR3 DNA reads TGTGCCAGCAGGATATCTACCACAGATACGCAGTATTTT. Protein product: CASRISTTDTQYF.

In its sample, this clone was seen a few times. The chain combines TRBV6-5 with TRBJ1-1; TRBD1 agrees at 12 bases. The CDR3 covers 15 residues. V lost 2 bases and J lost 5; bases outside the gene matches: 3. Germline V CDR1 and CDR2: MNHEY, SVGAGI. For the CDR3, the DNA is TGTGCCAGCAGTTACGGGGACAGGGGGCTGACTGAAGCTTTCTTT. Protein sequence: CASSYGDRGLTEAFF.

The chain has TRBV9 and TRBJ1-1; weak D call: TRBD1 (5 bases). The CDR3 is 14 amino acids. Germline CDR1 and CDR2: SGDLS and YYNGEE. The V end was cut by 0 bases, the J end by 1 base, with 7 bases between. The CDR3 protein is CASSVAGQNTEAFF. The CDR3 DNA reads TGTGCCAGCAGCGTAGCTGGACAGAACACTGAAGCTTTCTTT.

The chain couples TRBV27 to TRBJ1-1; no definite D call. The CDR3 spans 13 residues. From germline, CDR1 is MNHEY and CDR2 SMNVEV (reference sequence). The germline V and J ends were trimmed by 5 bases and 5 bases, with 12 bases remaining between them. The CDR3 loop is CASSNSILTEAFF. CDR3 DNA: TGTGCCAGCAGTAACAGCATCCTGACTGAAGCTTTCTTT.

This clone turned up a few times. The chain couples TRBV7-9 to TRBJ2-1; no clear D gene. CDR3 length: 18 residues. Germline loops: CDR1 SEHNR, CDR2 FQNEAQ (reference sequence). V lost 2 bases, J lost 2 bases, and 19 bases lay in between. CDR3 nucleotides: TGTGCCAGCAGCTTAACCCGGGTCTCCGGTAGGACCTACAATGAGCAGTTCTTC. Amino acid sequence: CASSLTRVSGRTYNEQFF.

The rearrangement joins TRBV29-1 to TRBJ2-1, with TRBD1 as a possible D gene (6 bases). Trimming took 7 bases from V and 7 from J, leaving 11 bases between them. The CDR3 consists of 11 residues. Looked up from germline, CDR1 is SQVTM and CDR2 is ANQGSEA. This CDR3 reads CSATDSNEQFF. DNA for the CDR3: TGCAGCGCCACGGACAGTAATGAGCAGTTCTTC.

V gene TRBV27 combines with J gene TRBJ2-7; D might be TRBD2 (6 bases). V lost 2 bases to trimming and J lost 2 bases, with 13 bases between them. Germline V CDR1 and CDR2: MNHEY, SMNVEV (reference sequence). The CDR3 has 15 amino acids. This chain's CDR3 is CASSLRGAGTYEQYF. The CDR3 region has the DNA TGTGCCAGCAGTTTAAGGGGCGCGGGGACCTACGAGCAGTACTTC.

V gene TRBV7-9 combines with J gene TRBJ1-1; D is undetermined. There are 12 residues in the CDR3. Trimming left V 5 bases short and J 4 bases short, with 8 bases between. CDR1 and CDR2 (germline): SEHNR, FQNEAQ (reference sequence). The CDR3 loop is CASSPSGTEAFF. The CDR3 coding sequence is TGTGCCAGCAGCCCCTCCGGCACTGAAGCTTTCTTT.

The CDR3 coding sequence is TGTGCCAGCAGTCCCGGGACAGGGCTCAATGAGCAGTTCTTC. As protein: CASSPGTGLNEQFF. The V call is TRBV6-5, the J call TRBJ2-1; 9 nucleotides agree with TRBD1. Trimming took 5 bases from V and 6 from J; bases not matched to a gene: 5. CDR3 size: 14 residues. Germline loops: CDR1 MNHEY, CDR2 SVGAGI.

V gene TRBV27 combines with J gene TRBJ2-7; D may be TRBD2 (5 bases). This CDR3 comprises 11 residues. CDR1 is MNHEY and CDR2 is SMNVEV in the germline V gene (reference sequence). V was trimmed by 5 bases and J by 6 bases, leaving 8 bases between them. CDR3 amino acids: CASSRGLEQYF. CDR3 sequence (DNA): TGTGCCAGCAGTCGGGGTCTCGAGCAGTACTTC.

The chain links TRBV30 to TRBJ2-3, with D perhaps TRBD2 (5 bases). The CDR3 totals 14 residues. V lost 2 bases and J lost 1, with 10 bases in between. Germline CDR1 and CDR2: GTSNPN and SVGIG (reference sequence). The CDR3 protein is CAWSTGMGTDTQYF. Written as DNA, the CDR3 is TGTGCCTGGAGTACGGGGATGGGCACAGATACGCAGTATTTT.

This clone was seen a handful of times. The chain employs TRBV28 and TRBJ1-4; D not certain. This CDR3 spans 16 amino acids. In germline, CDR1 is MDHEN, CDR2 SYDVKM. Trimming left V 4 bases short and J 0 bases short, with 12 bases between. CDR3 nucleotides: TGTGCCAGCAGTTCCCCACCCGGAGCAACTAATGAAAAACTGTTTTTT. Its translation is CASSSPPGATNEKLFF. Full variable domain (remainder filled in from reference TRBV28 and TRBJ1-4): DVKVTQSSRYLVKRTGEKVFLECVQDMDHENMFWYRQDPGLGLRLIYFSYDVKMKEKGDIPEGYSVSREKKERFSLILESASTNQTSMYLCASSSPPGATNEKLFFGSGTQLSVL.

CDR3 DNA: TGTGCCAGCAGTTCCCCTGGGGGCTCCTACGAGCAGTACTTC. This encodes CASSSPGGSYEQYF. The chain couples TRBV27 to TRBJ2-7, with D perhaps TRBD1 or TRBD2 (5 bases each). Trimming took 4 bases from V and 0 from J, leaving 10 bases between them. The CDR3 extends over 14 amino acids. Germline CDR1 is MNHEY and CDR2 is SMNVEV (reference sequence).

This sequence joins TRBV4-1 and TRBJ2-5, with 11 nucleotides matching TRBD2. Germline CDR1 reads MGHRA; CDR2 reads YSYEKL. This CDR3 comprises 17 residues. V gave up 1 base and J gave up 5 bases; unmatched junction bases: 9. This chain's CDR3 is CASSQAIAGGLRETQYF. Written as DNA, the CDR3 is TGCGCCAGCAGCCAAGCTATAGCGGGGGGGCTGAGGGAGACCCAGTACTTC.

CDR3 region: CATTPLGGTWLFF. The CDR3 bases are TGTGCCACCACCCCGTTGGGCGGGACCTGGCTGTTCTTC. The chain joins TRBV15 to TRBJ2-1; D possibly corresponds to TRBD2 (6 bases). CDR3 length: 13 residues. Trimming took 7 bases from V and 15 from J, leaving 22 bases between them. Germline V gene sequence: CDR1 LNHNV, CDR2 YYDKDF (reference sequence).

A remark on this clone: Additional DNA sequences in this sample encode the identical CDR3. V and J are TRBV5-6 and TRBJ1-1; D not resolved. The CDR3 consists of 11 residues. Germline CDR1 reads SGHDT; CDR2 reads YYEEEE. V lost 0 bases and J lost 7, with 4 bases in between. The CDR3 loop reads CASSLGREAFF. CDR3 DNA: TGTGCCAGCAGCTTGGGACGTGAAGCTTTCTTT.

Ten or more counts support this clone. This chain uses TRBV4-1 with TRBJ1-1, with D possibly matching TRBD1 (5 bases). CDR1 MGHRA and CDR2 YSYEKL come from the germline V gene. Trimming pared 3 bases from V and 4 bases from J, leaving 12 bases between. CDR3 length: 14 residues. CDR3 sequence (DNA): TGCGCCAGCAGCCACCCACAGGCGACCACTGAAGCTTTCTTT. Translation: CASSHPQATTEAFF.